One sample yielded the 7 T cell receptor beta chains listed below, sequenced in a study of blood T cells in healthy people across ages. For the second PCR, which ran for roughly 7 to 11 cycles, a sample-barcoded 5' primer and a J-beta primer mix were used. MiXCR, applied by TCRdb to the 5' RACE reads, yields one record per CDR3 protein. This table has roughly 800,000 distinct CDR3 sequences, 25% to 30% appearing once. The sample was also reused in another study, on T cells of mothers and their children.

Sequenced material: blood. Receptors originate from a boy younger than 18 in good health.

The CDR3 protein is CASSLAGTHTGELFF. DNA of the CDR3: TGTGCCAGCAGCTTAGCCGGGACTCACACCGGGGAGCTGTTTTTT. The chain has TRBV7-8 and TRBJ2-2; a weak D match, TRBD2 (6 bases). Germline V gives CDR1 SGHVS, CDR2 FQNEAQ. V was pared by 0 bases and J by 3 bases, with 8 bases between. The CDR3 extends over 15 amino acids.

This clonotype was seen a handful of times. V usage is TRBV20-1 and J usage is TRBJ1-2; the D is unclear. The CDR3 covers 14 residues. V lost 1 base to trimming and J lost 4 bases, with 13 bases between them. Germline CDR1 is DFQATT and CDR2 is SNEGSKA (reference sequence). CDR3 nucleotide sequence: TGCAGTGCTAGAGCACTGACTGGTCTCTATGGCTACACCTTC. Translation: CSARALTGLYGYTF.

This clonotype was seen a handful of times. The chain carries TRBV5-1 and TRBJ2-1, with 8 bases matching TRBD1. Matching the DNA end better, TRBJ2-7 makes the J call doubtful. Germline V lookup: CDR1 SGHRS, CDR2 YFSETQ. The CDR3 covers 16 residues. This chain's CDR3 is CASSLLQTTGAYEQYF. CDR3 DNA: TGCGCCAGCAGCTTGTTGCAGACGACAGGGGCCTACGAGCAGTACTTC.

The chain has TRBV2 and TRBJ2-5; TRBD2 matches at 7 bases. V gave up 4 bases and J gave up 5 bases; unmatched junction bases: 4. CDR1 SNHLY and CDR2 FYNNEI come from the germline V gene. There are 13 residues in the CDR3. CDR3 amino acids: CASSGDSGETQYF. CDR3 DNA sequence: TGTGCCAGCAGTGGGGATAGCGGGGAGACCCAGTACTTC.

V usage is TRBV28 and J usage is TRBJ2-5; a weak D match, TRBD2 (7 bases). From germline, CDR1 is MDHEN and CDR2 SYDVKM. The ends were cut back, 3 bases at V and 6 bases at J, with 20 bases in the middle. The CDR3 is 16 amino acids. The CDR3 DNA reads as TGTGCCAGCAGTTTGAGGTCCGTGGGGGGGCGAAAGACCCAGTACTTC. It is translated as CASSLRSVGGRKTQYF.

The chain joins TRBV14 to TRBJ1-1, with a possible D match to TRBD1 (5 bases). The CDR3 is 15 residues long. The germline CDR1 and CDR2 sequences are SGHDN and FVKESK. Trimming pared 3 bases from V and 0 bases from J, leaving 11 bases between. This chain's CDR3 is CASSQSGTVNTEAFF. CDR3 nucleotide sequence: TGTGCCAGCAGCCAGTCCGGGACGGTGAACACTGAAGCTTTCTTT.

This clonotype was counted ten times or more. The chain uses TRBV10-3 and TRBJ1-2, with unresolved D. Trimming removed 4 bases at V and 8 bases at J, with 14 bases between. CDR1 and CDR2 from the germline V gene are ENHRY and SYGVKD. There are 13 residues in the CDR3. The CDR3 loop reads CAISVSGSWGYTF. The CDR3 DNA is TGTGCCATCAGTGTCTCAGGTTCCTGGGGCTACACCTTC.